What follows are 2 T cell receptor beta chains derived from one specimen sequenced in a study of post-analysis software for immune sequencing data. Whole-study findings and limits: Patients carried roughly 5 TRBV segments more frequently than controls did, and TRBV5-6, TRBV5-1 and TRBV20-1 were among them.

The authors incorporated unique molecular identifiers into the TCR beta cDNA libraries. TCRdb ran MiXCR on the PCR reads and lists one entry per CDR3 protein. The sample includes 500,000 to 600,000 distinct CDR3 sequences, around 40% of them seen just once. Their recognized antigens are unknown. The specimen sequenced was blood. Source of these receptors: a girl between 5 and 17 years old with multiple sclerosis.

This rearrangement joins TRBV6-4 to TRBJ2-1, with 8 bases lining up with TRBD2. Germline V gene sequence: CDR1 MRHNA, CDR2 SNTAGT. This CDR3 region has 18 residues. V gave up 7 bases and J gave up 0 bases; unmatched junction bases: 14. The CDR3 here is CASMETSGGGSSYNEQFF. As DNA, the CDR3 is TGTGCCAGCATGGAAACTAGCGGAGGCGGGAGCTCCTACAATGAGCAGTTCTTC.

In its sample, this clonotype was seen a few times. This sequence joins TRBV6-5 and TRBJ2-3; D may correspond to TRBD1 or TRBD2 (5 bases each). Germline CDR1 is MNHEY and CDR2 is SVGAGI. The CDR3 runs 15 residues. V shed 6 bases and J shed 5 bases, with 18 bases lying between them. CDR3 in DNA: TGTGCCAGCAGCCCAGTTGTCGGGACGTTAGATACGCAGTATTTT. Translated, it gives CASSPVVGTLDTQYF.